A single T cell receptor (beta chain) is shown here with its context. Libraries were prepared by immunoSEQ multiplex PCR; TCRdb keeps only in-frame clonotypes and omits some of them. The repertoire holds approximately 260,000 clones, with roughly nine tenths as singletons. This sample was taken from a study of blood T cell repertoires in COVID-19. The CDR3 runs to 14 residues. V was pared by 4 bases and J by 6 bases, with 5 bases of the junction left unmatched. Germline values: CDR1 LNHDA, CDR2 SQIVND (reference sequence). The material sequenced was peripheral blood. The TCR comes from a man aged 18 to 35 with active or convalescent COVID-19. This chain connects TRBV19 to TRBJ1-4; TRBD1 matches at 7 bases. The CDR3 sequence: CASSRGTEDEKLFF. In DNA, the CDR3 is TGTGCCAGTAGTAGGGGGACAGAAGATGAAAAACTGTTTTTT.